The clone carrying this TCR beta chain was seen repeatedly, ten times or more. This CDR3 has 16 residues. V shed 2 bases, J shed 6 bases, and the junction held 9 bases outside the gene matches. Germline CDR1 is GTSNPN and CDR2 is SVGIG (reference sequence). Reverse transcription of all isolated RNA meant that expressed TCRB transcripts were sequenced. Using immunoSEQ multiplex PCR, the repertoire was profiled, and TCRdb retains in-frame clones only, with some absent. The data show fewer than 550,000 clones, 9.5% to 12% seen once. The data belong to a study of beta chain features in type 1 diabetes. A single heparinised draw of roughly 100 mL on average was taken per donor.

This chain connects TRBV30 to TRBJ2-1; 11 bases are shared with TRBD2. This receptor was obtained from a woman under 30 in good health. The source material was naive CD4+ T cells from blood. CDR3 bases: TGTGCCTGGAGTAATATGGTAGCGGGAGGGTTCAATGAGCAGTTCTTC. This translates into CAWSNMVAGGFNEQFF.